This T cell receptor beta chain was captured in a study of blood T cell repertoires in COVID-19. Study-wide background: T cells, B-cell-depleted T cells, or PBMCs supplied cDNA or gDNA.

Authors' data handling: Reference gene primer amplification gave estimated nucleated cell counts. Sequenced by immunoSEQ multiplex PCR; TCRdb stores in-frame clones only, minus some. V and J calls and clone size are those listed in that table; D and trimming were worked out from the DNA. The data contain 300,000 to 350,000 clones, over 75% of them seen just once; the ten biggest clones take up about 0.93%. From germline, CDR1 is MGHDK and CDR2 SYGVNS. The CDR3 sequence is 16 residues long. V trimming: 6 bases; J trimming: 8 bases; junction bases outside the gene matches: 17. Recruitment covered about 26 US areas and drew participants whose ages spanned roughly 18 to 100 years. Recovery meant two consecutive negative NP/OP PCR tests, professional clearance, or resolved symptoms.

Sequencing was done on a sample of PBMCs or T cells enriched from blood (not recorded which). The chain combines TRBV25-1 with TRBJ1-2, with TRBD1 identical over 8 bases. This sequence originates from a woman aged 30 to 39 who had recovered from COVID-19. For the CDR3, the DNA is TGTGCCAGCAGCCCCAAGTGGGCAGGGGGCCTTTTCGGCTACACCTTC. Translation: CASSPKWAGGLFGYTF.